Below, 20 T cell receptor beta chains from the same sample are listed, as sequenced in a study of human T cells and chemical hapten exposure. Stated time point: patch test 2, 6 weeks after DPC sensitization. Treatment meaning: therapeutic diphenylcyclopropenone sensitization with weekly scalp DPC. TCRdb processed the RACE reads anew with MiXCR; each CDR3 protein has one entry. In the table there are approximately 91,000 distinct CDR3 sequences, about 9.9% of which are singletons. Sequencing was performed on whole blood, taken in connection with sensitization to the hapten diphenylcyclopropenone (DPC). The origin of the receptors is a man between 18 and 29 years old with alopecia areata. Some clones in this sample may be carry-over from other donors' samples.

The CDR3 region is CASSVYRIANYGYTF. In nucleotides, the CDR3 is TGTGCCAGTAGTGTTTACAGGATAGCTAACTATGGCTACACCTTC. The rearrangement uses TRBV19 and TRBJ1-2, with D maybe TRBD1 (5 bases). Trimming shortened V by 5 bases and J by 0 bases, and 13 bases separated the two germline ends. Germline assignment: CDR1 LNHDA and CDR2 SQIVND (reference sequence). This CDR3 has 15 residues.

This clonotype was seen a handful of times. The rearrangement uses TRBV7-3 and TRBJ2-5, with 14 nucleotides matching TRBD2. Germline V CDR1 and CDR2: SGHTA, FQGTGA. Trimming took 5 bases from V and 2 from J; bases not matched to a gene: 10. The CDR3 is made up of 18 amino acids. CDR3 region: CASSRGTSGGALQETQYF. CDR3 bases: TGTGCCAGCAGCCGGGGGACTAGCGGGGGCGCCTTGCAAGAGACCCAGTACTTC. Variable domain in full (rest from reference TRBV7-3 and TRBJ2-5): GAGVSQTPSNKVTEKGKYVELRCDPISGHTALYWYRQSLGQGPEFLIYFQGTGAADDSGLPNDRFFAVRPEGSVSTLKIQRTERGDSAVYLCASSRGTSGGALQETQYFGPGTRLLVL.

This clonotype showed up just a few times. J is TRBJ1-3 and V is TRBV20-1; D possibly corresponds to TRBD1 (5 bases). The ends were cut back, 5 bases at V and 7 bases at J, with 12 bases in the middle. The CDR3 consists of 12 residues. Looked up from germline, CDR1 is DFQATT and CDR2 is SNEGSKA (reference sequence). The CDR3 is CSAWGGLNTIYF. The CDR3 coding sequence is TGCAGTGCTTGGGGGGGACTCAACACCATATATTTT.

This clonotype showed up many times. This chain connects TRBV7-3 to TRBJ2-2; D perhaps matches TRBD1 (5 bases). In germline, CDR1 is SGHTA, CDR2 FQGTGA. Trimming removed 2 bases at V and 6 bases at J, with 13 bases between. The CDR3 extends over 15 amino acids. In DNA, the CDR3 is TGTGCCAGCAGCTTAGCACAGGCGCCCTCCGGGGAGCTGTTTTTT. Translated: CASSLAQAPSGELFF.

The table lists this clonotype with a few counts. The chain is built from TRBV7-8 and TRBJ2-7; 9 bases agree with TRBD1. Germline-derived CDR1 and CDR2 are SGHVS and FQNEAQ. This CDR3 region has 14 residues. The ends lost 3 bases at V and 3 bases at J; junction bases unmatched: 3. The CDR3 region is CASSFLGQGYEQYF. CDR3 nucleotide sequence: TGTGCCAGCAGCTTTTTGGGACAGGGCTACGAGCAGTACTTC.

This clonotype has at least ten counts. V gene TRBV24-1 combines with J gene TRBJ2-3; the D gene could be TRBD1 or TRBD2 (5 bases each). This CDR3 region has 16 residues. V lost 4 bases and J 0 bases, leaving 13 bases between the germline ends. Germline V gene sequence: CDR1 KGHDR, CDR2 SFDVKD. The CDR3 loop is CATSETAGGSTDTQYF. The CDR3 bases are TGTGCCACCAGTGAAACCGCTGGGGGTAGCACAGATACGCAGTATTTT.

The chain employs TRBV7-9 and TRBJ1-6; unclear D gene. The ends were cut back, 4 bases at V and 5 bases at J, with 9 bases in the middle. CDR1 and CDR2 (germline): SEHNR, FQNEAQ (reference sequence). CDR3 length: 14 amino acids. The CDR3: CASSSSSNNSPLHF. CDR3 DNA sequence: TGTGCCAGCAGCTCGTCCAGCAATAATTCACCCCTCCACTTT.

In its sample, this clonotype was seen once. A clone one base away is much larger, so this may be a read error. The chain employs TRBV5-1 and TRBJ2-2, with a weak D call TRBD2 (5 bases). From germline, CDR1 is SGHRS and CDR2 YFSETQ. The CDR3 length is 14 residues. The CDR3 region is CASSGRTNTGELYF. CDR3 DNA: TGCGCCAGCAGCGGTCGAACGAACACCGGGGAGCTGTATTTT.

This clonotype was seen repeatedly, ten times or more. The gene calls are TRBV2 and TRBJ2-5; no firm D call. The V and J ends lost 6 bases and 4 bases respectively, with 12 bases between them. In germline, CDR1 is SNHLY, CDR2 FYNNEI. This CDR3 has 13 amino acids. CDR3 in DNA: TGTGCCAGCAGCGTTCGTCAAGGAGAGACCCAGTACTTC. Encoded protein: CASSVRQGETQYF.

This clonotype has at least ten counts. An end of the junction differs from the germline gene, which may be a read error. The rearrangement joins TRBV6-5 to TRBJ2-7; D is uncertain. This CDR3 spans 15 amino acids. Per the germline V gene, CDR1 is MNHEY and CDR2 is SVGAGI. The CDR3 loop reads CASRYSEGLSYEQYF. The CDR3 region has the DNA TGTGCCAGCAGATACTCGGAAGGGCTCTCCTACGAGCAGTACTTC.

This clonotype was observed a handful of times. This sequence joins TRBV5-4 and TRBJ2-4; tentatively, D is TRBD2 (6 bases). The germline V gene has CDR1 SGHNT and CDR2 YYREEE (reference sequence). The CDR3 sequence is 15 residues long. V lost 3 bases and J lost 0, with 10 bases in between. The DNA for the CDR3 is TGTGCCAGCAGCTGGGCGGGACTAGCCAAAAACATTCAGTACTTC. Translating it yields CASSWAGLAKNIQYF.

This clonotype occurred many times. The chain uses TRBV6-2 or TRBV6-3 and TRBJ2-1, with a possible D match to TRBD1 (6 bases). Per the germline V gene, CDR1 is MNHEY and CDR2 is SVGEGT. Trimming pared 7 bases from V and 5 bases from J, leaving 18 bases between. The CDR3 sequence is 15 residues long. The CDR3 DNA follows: TGTGCCAGCATAACTCTAGGACAGAAGGACAATGAGCAGTTCTTC. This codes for CASITLGQKDNEQFF.

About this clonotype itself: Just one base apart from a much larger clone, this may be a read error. In nucleotides, the CDR3 is TGTGGCAGCAAAGTCGACGGACTCTACGAGCAGTACTTC. Translation: CGSKVDGLYEQYF. The rearrangement uses TRBV28 and TRBJ2-7, with D tentatively TRBD2 (5 bases). Germline V gene sequence: CDR1 MDHEN, CDR2 SYDVKM. This CDR3 contains 13 residues.

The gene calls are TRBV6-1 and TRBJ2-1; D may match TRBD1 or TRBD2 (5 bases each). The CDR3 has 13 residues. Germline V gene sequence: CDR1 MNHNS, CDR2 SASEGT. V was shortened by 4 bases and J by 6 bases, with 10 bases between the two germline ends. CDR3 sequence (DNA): TGTGCCAGCAGTGCCTGGGACGGCAATGAGCAGTTCTTC. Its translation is CASSAWDGNEQFF.

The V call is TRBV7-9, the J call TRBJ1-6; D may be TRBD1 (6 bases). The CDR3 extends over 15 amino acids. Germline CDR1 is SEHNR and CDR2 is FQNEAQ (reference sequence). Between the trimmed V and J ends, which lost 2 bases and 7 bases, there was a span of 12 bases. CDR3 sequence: CASSLWRTDNSPLHF. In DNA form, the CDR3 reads TGTGCCAGCAGCTTATGGAGGACAGACAATTCACCCCTCCACTTT. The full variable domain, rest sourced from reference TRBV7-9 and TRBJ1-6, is DTGVSQNPRHKITKRGQNVTFRCDPISEHNRLYWYRQTLGQGPEFLTYFQNEAQLEKSRLLSDRFSAERPKGSFSTLEIQRTEQGDSAMYLCASSLWRTDNSPLHFGNGTRLTVT.

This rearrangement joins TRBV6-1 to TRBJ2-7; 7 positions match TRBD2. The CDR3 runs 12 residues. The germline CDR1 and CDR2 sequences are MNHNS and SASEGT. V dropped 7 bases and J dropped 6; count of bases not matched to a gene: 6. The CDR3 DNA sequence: TGTGCCAGCACCTACGGGGGGAGCGAGCAGTACGTC. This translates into CASTYGGSEQYV.

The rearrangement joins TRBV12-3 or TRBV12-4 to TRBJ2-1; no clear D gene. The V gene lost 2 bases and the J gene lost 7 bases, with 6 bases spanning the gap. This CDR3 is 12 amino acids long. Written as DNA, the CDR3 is TGTGCCAGCAGTTTAATTCGGAATGAGCAGTTCTTC. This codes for CASSLIRNEQFF.

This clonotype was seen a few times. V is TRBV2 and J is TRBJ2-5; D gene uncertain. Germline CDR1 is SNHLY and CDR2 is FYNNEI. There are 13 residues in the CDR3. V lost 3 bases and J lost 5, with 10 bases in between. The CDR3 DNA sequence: TGTGCCAGCAGTGAGCCCTCGGAGGAGACCCAGTACTTC. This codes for CASSEPSEETQYF.

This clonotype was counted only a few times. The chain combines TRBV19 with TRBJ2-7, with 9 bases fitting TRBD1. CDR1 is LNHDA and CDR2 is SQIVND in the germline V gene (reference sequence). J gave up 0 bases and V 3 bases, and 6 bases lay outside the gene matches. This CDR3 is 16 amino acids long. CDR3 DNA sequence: TGTGCCAGTAGTATTATCCCGGGACAGGGCTCCTACGAGCAGTACTTC. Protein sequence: CASSIIPGQGSYEQYF.

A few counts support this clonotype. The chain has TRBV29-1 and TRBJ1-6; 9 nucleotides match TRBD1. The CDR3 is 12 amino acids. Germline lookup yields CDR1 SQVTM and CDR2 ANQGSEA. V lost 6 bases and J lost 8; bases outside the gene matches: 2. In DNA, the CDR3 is TGCAGCGTGGGACAGGGCGATTCACCCCTCCACTTT. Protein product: CSVGQGDSPLHF.